This entry lists 12 T cell receptor beta chains sequenced from one sample in a study of shared clonotypes between healthy human individuals. The data were produced by immunoSEQ multiplex PCR, yet TCRdb's version contains in-frame clones alone and is incomplete. The sample contains some 2 million clones, 85% to 95% of which appear only once. The naive CD8 subset, CD45RO-negative cells positively selected for CCR7, excluded terminally differentiated effector memory CD45RA+ cells. The specimen sequenced was naive CD8+ T cells sorted from blood. These receptor sequences come from a man between 18 and 29 years old in good health.

The rearrangement joins TRBV9 to TRBJ2-1, with 9 bases that match TRBD2. Trimming took 5 bases from V and 9 from J; bases not matched to a gene: 12. The CDR3 length is 15 residues. CDR1 and CDR2 from the germline V gene are SGDLS and YYNGEE. The DNA of the CDR3 is TGTGCCAGCAGTGTGAGCGGGGGGCTTCCTAGTGAGCAGTTCTTC. It specifies CASSVSGGLPSEQFF.

Notes on this clone: Additional DNA sequences in this sample encode the identical CDR3. This chain uses TRBV7-9 with TRBJ1-1; no clear D. Trimming took off 2 bases at V and 1 base at J, with 8 bases between the two ends. Germline loops: CDR1 SEHNR, CDR2 FQNEAQ (reference sequence). CDR3 size: 14 residues. CDR3 sequence: CASSLSEGNTEAFF. The CDR3 DNA reads TGTGCCAGCAGCTTAAGCGAGGGGAACACTGAAGCTTTCTTT.

The chain combines TRBV9 with TRBJ2-7, with 7 bases lining up with TRBD1. This CDR3 has 14 residues. The germline V gene encodes CDR1 SGDLS and CDR2 YYNGEE. The junction had 10 bases not matched to a gene; V was cut back by 3 bases and J by 7 bases. Written as DNA, the CDR3 is TGTGCCAGCAGCGGAACAGGGGCGTGGAGGGAGCAGTACTTC. Its translation is CASSGTGAWREQYF.

This sequence joins TRBV27 and TRBJ1-2; D uncertain. CDR3 size: 15 residues. Trimming removed 4 bases at V and 2 bases at J, with 14 bases between. The germline V gene encodes CDR1 MNHEY and CDR2 SMNVEV (reference sequence). Here the CDR3 reads CASSSPRYLNYGYTF. In nucleotides, the CDR3 is TGTGCCAGCAGTTCACCCCGATACTTAAACTATGGCTACACCTTC.

To note about this clone: Other DNA sequences of this sample code for an identical CDR3. The chain employs TRBV9 and TRBJ1-2; D perhaps matches TRBD1 (6 bases). V was clipped by 0 bases and J by 3 bases, with 9 bases between them. This CDR3 has 14 residues. Per the germline V gene, CDR1 is SGDLS and CDR2 is YYNGEE. The CDR3 DNA reads TGTGCCAGCAGCGTAGGCGGGGGCGACTATGGCTACACCTTC. Translated: CASSVGGGDYGYTF.

The chain recombines TRBV11-2 with TRBJ2-3; 9 bases are a match to TRBD1. Germline assignment: CDR1 SGHAT and CDR2 FQNNGV. The CDR3 loop spans 15 amino acids. Trimming removed 5 bases from V and 0 bases from J; junction bases left unmatched: 3. CDR3 residues: CASSPGQGSTDTQYF. CDR3 nucleotides: TGTGCCAGCAGCCCGGGACAGGGTAGCACAGATACGCAGTATTTT.

The chain links TRBV4-3 to TRBJ2-5, with D perhaps TRBD1 (5 bases). The V end lost 0 bases, the J end lost 5 bases, and 16 bases lay between the germline ends. Germline V gene data show CDR1 as LGHNA and CDR2 as YSLEER. This CDR3 spans 16 amino acids. The CDR3 protein is CASSQDQGYNGETQYF. For the CDR3, the DNA is TGCGCCAGCAGCCAAGATCAGGGTTATAACGGGGAGACCCAGTACTTC.

The chain joins TRBV5-4 to TRBJ2-1; D possibly uses TRBD1 or TRBD2 (5 bases each). Per the germline V gene, CDR1 is SGHNT and CDR2 is YYREEE (reference sequence). V was pared by 4 bases and J by 8 bases, with 19 bases between. This CDR3 region has 15 residues. CDR3 sequence: CASSLGTSGVDEQFF. The CDR3 DNA is TGTGCCAGCAGCCTGGGGACCAGCGGAGTCGATGAGCAGTTCTTC.

This chain uses TRBV10-3 with TRBJ2-3; 9 bases map to TRBD2. Unmatched junction bases numbered 5, after V lost 2 bases and J lost 2 bases. This CDR3 has 16 residues. CDR1 and CDR2 (germline): ENHRY, SYGVKD. The CDR3 nucleotides are TGTGCCATCAGTGAGCTGACTAGCGGACTCACAGATACGCAGTATTTT. Translation gives CAISELTSGLTDTQYF.

J is TRBJ2-7 and V is TRBV29-1; 8 nucleotides line up with TRBD1. This CDR3 has 13 amino acids. V was pared by 3 bases and J by 5 bases, with 6 bases of the junction left unmatched. The germline V gene has CDR1 SQVTM and CDR2 ANQGSEA. CDR3 sequence reads: CSVEDRVEDEQYF. DNA of the CDR3: TGCAGCGTTGAGGACAGGGTAGAAGACGAGCAGTACTTC.

In regard to this clone: Other DNA sequences in the sample encode the same CDR3. This chain links TRBV6-6 with TRBJ1-1; no clear D gene. Germline CDR1 MNHNY, CDR2 SVGAGI (reference sequence). The V gene lost 2 bases and the J gene lost 8 bases, with 6 bases spanning the gap. This CDR3 is built from 11 residues. CDR3 amino acids: CASSYEGEAFF. The CDR3 DNA is TGTGCCAGCAGTTACGAGGGAGAAGCTTTCTTT.

V and J are TRBV6-1 and TRBJ2-7, with D unresolved. Deletions cut 6 bases from V and 5 bases from J, with 14 bases between. This CDR3 is built from 13 residues. Germline V gene lookup returns CDR1 MNHNS and CDR2 SASEGT. The CDR3 protein is CASRVSSGDEQYF. The CDR3, as DNA: TGTGCCAGCAGAGTCTCCTCGGGCGACGAGCAGTACTTC.